The T cell receptor (beta chain) described here comes from a study of T cell responses to AZD1222 COVID-19 vaccine. Study-level findings and limits: Spike-specific TCR breadth rose after two AZD1222 doses, and depth rose as well.

The count of this clone is one. The antigen is unknown. V shed 11 bases and J shed 2 bases, with 9 bases lying between them. Germline CDR1 reads ENHRY; CDR2 reads SYGVKD. The CDR3 consists of 12 residues. Clones were sequenced by immunoSEQ multiplex PCR, and TCRdb holds only the in-frame ones, with some missing. The sample yields about 120,000 clones, just over 90% seen once. The V gene is TRBV10-3, the J gene TRBJ1-4; D call uncertain. The specimen comprised peripheral blood, sampled 28 days after the second AZD1222 dose. This clonotype was obtained from an adult who received the AZD1222 COVID-19 vaccine. The CDR3 region is CASGRTNEKLFF. The CDR3 DNA reads TGTGCCTCGGGGAGGACTAATGAAAAACTGTTTTTT.